The TCR beta chain described here comes from a study of T cell repertoires in cytomegalovirus infection (dated by TCRdb to between 2018 and 2020). Looking at the study overall: The peptide stimulations were aimed at well-studied HLA-B-restricted epitopes as well as recently identified HLA-C-restricted CMV epitopes, whose presentation resists viral immunomodulation. Donor HLA type was relevant to the analysis, as public TCR beta signatures indicated carriage of CMV infection together with the matching HLA type. What the study reported, not specific to this receptor: In the ex vivo response, HLA-C-restricted CMV-specific TCR beta clonotypes were dominant, and in two of eight donors the single most frequent clonotype came from this HLA-C-restricted group. Carriers of CMV infection plus the relevant HLA type were discriminated by the cumulative frequency of public TCR beta family members in the study cohort and in an independent approximately 350-donor cohort.

Trimming removed 2 bases from V and 1 base from J, leaving 8 bases between the germline ends. CDR1 and CDR2 are drawn from the germline V gene: SNHLY, FYNNEI. The CDR3 numbers 15 residues from cysteine through phenylalanine. This entry keeps only the CDR3 DNA: 45 bases, framed from base 1. Sequencing relied on an Illumina HiSeq 1500. TCRdb handled the public reads itself, with Q25 trimming in fastp and clone calling in MiXCR, and kept productive beta chains. Each CDR3 protein appears once, grouped with its most common genes and DNA. The sample table lists about 770,000 distinct CDR3 sequences, roughly 28% of them with a count of one. The leading ten clones occupy 10% to 15% of the sample. This clonotype occurred a few times. The target of this receptor is not known. No much larger clonotype is one base removed from it; base qualities were not supplied. Per the publication, the treatment or condition label means: in vitro stimulation with specific CMV peptide epitopes to enrich CMV-specific T cells.

The sequence was obtained from a human donor in good health (CMV status not recorded). Some clones in this sample may be carry-over from other donors' samples. Specimen: cultured CD8+ T cells from PBMCs, collected from culture after CMV antigen stimulation. The rearrangement combines TRBV2 with TRBJ2-2; the D gene is perhaps TRBD2, on 5 matching bases. The DNA sequence is given as TGTGCCAGCAGTGAAACGGGGAAGAACACCGGGGAGCTGTTTTTT. Its translation reads: CASSETGKNTGELFF.